This entry lists 32 T cell receptor beta chains sequenced from one sample in a study of blood T cell repertoires in COVID-19. The assay was immunoSEQ multiplex PCR, and TCRdb's table has in-frame clones only and misses some. The sample includes about 180,000 clones, about 80% seen only once; the top ten take more than 1.5%. The sequencing input was peripheral blood. The receptors shown here come from a human donor in a cohort sampled during active COVID-19.

This chain joins TRBV10-2 and TRBJ1-1; TRBD1 is a possible D gene (5 bases). V lost 2 bases and J lost 5, with 12 bases in between. There are 14 residues in the CDR3. CDR1 is WSHSY and CDR2 is SAAADI in the germline V gene. The CDR3 bases are TGCGCCAGCAGTGAGGGGGCGGGACGGACTGAAGCTTTCTTT. Translating it yields CASSEGAGRTEAFF.

This clone was seen a handful of times. V and J are TRBV6-1 and TRBJ1-1, with D possibly matching TRBD1 (5 bases). Germline CDR1 reads MNHNS; CDR2 reads SASEGT. V lost 3 bases, J lost 1 base, and 6 bases lay in between. The CDR3 runs to 13 residues. CDR3 region: CASSDRENTEAFF. The CDR3 coding sequence is TGTGCCAGCAGTGACAGGGAGAACACTGAAGCTTTCTTT.

This chain links TRBV27 with TRBJ2-5; D gene uncertain. The CDR3 loop spans 15 amino acids. Per the germline V gene, CDR1 is MNHEY and CDR2 is SMNVEV (reference sequence). Trimming pared 1 base from V and 0 bases from J, leaving 9 bases between. CDR3 region: CASSLFRNHQETQYF. Written as DNA, the CDR3 is TGTGCCAGCAGTTTATTCAGGAACCACCAAGAGACCCAGTACTTC.

In regard to this clone: Within the sample, other DNA sequences also encode this same CDR3. The J gene is TRBJ2-7, the V gene TRBV20-1; tentative D call: TRBD2 (5 bases). The CDR3 consists of 11 residues. Trimming took 7 bases from V and 1 from J, leaving 8 bases between them. The germline V gene has CDR1 DFQATT and CDR2 SNEGSKA (reference sequence). CDR3 nucleotide sequence: TGCAGTGGCGGGCTTTCCTACGAGCAGTACTTC. Translated, it gives CSGGLSYEQYF.

This clone was picked up one time. V is TRBV18 and J is TRBJ2-6, with 8 bases aligning to TRBD1. V lost 3 bases, J lost 0 bases, and 7 bases stayed unmatched. This CDR3 comprises 18 residues. Germline V lookup: CDR1 KGHSH, CDR2 LQKENI. The CDR3 DNA sequence: TGTGCCAGCTCACCCGGACAGGGCCCACTCTCTGGGGCCAACGTCCTGACTTTC. This sequence encodes CASSPGQGPLSGANVLTF. Together with reference TRBV18 and TRBJ2-6, the CDR3 gives the full variable domain: NAGVMQNPRHLVRRRGQEARLRCSPMKGHSHVYWYRQLPEEGLKFMVYLQKENIIDESGMPKERFSAEFPKEGPSILRIQQVVRGDSAAYFCASSPGQGPLSGANVLTFGAGSRLTVL.

The V gene is TRBV3-1 (or the pseudogene TRBV3-2), the J gene TRBJ1-2; no clear D. Trimming pared 3 bases from V and 4 bases from J, leaving 6 bases between. This CDR3 contains 12 residues. Germline V gene data show CDR1 as LGHDT and CDR2 as YNNKEL (reference sequence). CDR3 sequence: CASSQELYGYTF. The CDR3 nucleotides read TGTGCCAGCAGCCAGGAGCTCTATGGCTACACCTTC.

V gene TRBV19 combines with J gene TRBJ1-6, with a possible D match to TRBD1 (6 bases). Germline CDR1 LNHDA, CDR2 SQIVND (reference sequence). This CDR3 region has 17 residues. V was cut by 5 bases and J by 0 bases, with 14 bases left in between. CDR3 sequence (DNA): TGTGCCAGTAGTCCTGAAGGACAGAGCTCCTATAATTCACCCCTCCACTTT. It encodes CASSPEGQSSYNSPLHF.

CDR3 region: CASKGGHGYTF. CDR3 bases: TGTGCCAGTAAGGGGGGGCATGGCTACACCTTC. The gene calls are TRBV19 and TRBJ1-2, with D maybe TRBD1 (6 bases). The CDR3 extends over 11 amino acids. Germline CDR1 and CDR2: LNHDA and SQIVND (reference sequence). Trimming took 7 bases from V and 6 from J, leaving 9 bases between them.

The gene calls are TRBV20-1 and TRBJ1-2; TRBD1 matches 7 bases. Germline CDR1 DFQATT, CDR2 SNEGSKA (reference sequence). CDR3 length: 11 amino acids. V shed 7 bases, J shed 5 bases, and the junction held 4 bases outside the gene matches. This chain's CDR3 is CSVSGGYGYTF. The CDR3 bases are TGCAGTGTATCAGGGGGTTATGGCTACACCTTC.

V usage is TRBV6-2 or TRBV6-3 and J usage is TRBJ1-2, with 7 bases aligning to TRBD1. The germline gives CDR1 MNHEY, CDR2 SVGEGT. CDR3 length equals 15 residues. V shed 2 bases, J shed 2 bases, and the junction held 5 bases outside the gene matches. The CDR3, as DNA: TGTGCCAGCAGTTACCCTAAGGGACAGAACTATGGCTACACCTTC. Translated, it gives CASSYPKGQNYGYTF.

CDR3 sequence: CATSDSGGNEQYF. DNA of the CDR3: TGTGCCACCAGTGATTCCGGAGGGAACGAGCAGTACTTC. The chain links TRBV24-1 to TRBJ2-7; D perhaps matches TRBD2 (6 bases). This CDR3 is 13 amino acids long. V gave up 2 bases and J gave up 5 bases, with 9 bases separating them. CDR1 is KGHDR and CDR2 is SFDVKD in the germline V gene.

This chain joins TRBV25-1 and TRBJ1-1; D is ambiguous. The V end lost 6 bases, the J end lost 5 bases, and 13 bases lay between the germline ends. This CDR3 contains 13 residues. The germline V gene has CDR1 MGHDK and CDR2 SYGVNS. The CDR3, as DNA: TGTGCCAGCAGCCCGACACGTGGGACTGAAGCTTTCTTT. This translates into CASSPTRGTEAFF.

The genes are TRBV19 and TRBJ2-2, with D maybe TRBD2 (5 bases). Trimming removed 1 base at V and 9 bases at J, with 12 bases between. The CDR3 runs to 14 residues. CDR1 and CDR2 from the germline V gene are LNHDA and SQIVND (reference sequence). CDR3 loop: CASSIVPRARELFF. As DNA, the CDR3 is TGTGCCAGTAGTATAGTGCCGAGGGCTAGGGAGCTGTTTTTT. The entire variable domain, with the rest obtained from reference TRBV19 and TRBJ2-2, is as follows: DGGITQSPKYLFRKEGQNVTLSCEQNLNHDAMYWYRQDPGQGLRLIYYSQIVNDFQKGDIAEGYSVSREKKESFPLTVTSAQKNPTAFYLCASSIVPRARELFFGEGSRLTVL.

J is TRBJ1-2 and V is TRBV5-6, with 10 bases identical to TRBD1. CDR3 length: 12 residues. From germline, CDR1 is SGHDT and CDR2 YYEEEE. After removal of 8 bases from V and 8 bases from J, the junction contained 6 bases not matched to a gene. DNA of the CDR3: TGTGCCAGTAGACAGGGGGCAGGGGGCTACACCTTC. The encoded protein is CASRQGAGGYTF.

This chain connects TRBV6-2 or TRBV6-3 to TRBJ2-1; 15 bases are shared with TRBD2. This CDR3 comprises 19 residues. Trimming at V came to 5 bases and at J to 5 bases, leaving 13 bases not matched to a gene. Germline V lookup: CDR1 MNHEY, CDR2 SVGEGT. DNA for the CDR3: TGTGCCAGCAGTAGAAGTTCCGGGACTAGCGGGAGGCACCACAATGAGCAGTTCTTC. Translation gives CASSRSSGTSGRHHNEQFF.

The chain uses TRBV19 and TRBJ1-1, with TRBD1 as a possible D gene (5 bases). The CDR3 loop spans 12 amino acids. Germline assignment: CDR1 LNHDA and CDR2 SQIVND (reference sequence). Trimming left V 7 bases short and J 0 bases short, with 6 bases between. CDR3 coding DNA: TGTGCCAGTAAGGACATGAACACTGAAGCTTTCTTT. It encodes CASKDMNTEAFF. The variable domain in full, completed from reference TRBV19 and TRBJ1-1, reads DGGITQSPKYLFRKEGQNVTLSCEQNLNHDAMYWYRQDPGQGLRLIYYSQIVNDFQKGDIAEGYSVSREKKESFPLTVTSAQKNPTAFYLCASKDMNTEAFFGQGTRLTVV.

The chain uses TRBV11-2 and TRBJ2-5, with a possible D match to TRBD2 (6 bases). The CDR3 is 16 residues long. Trimming removed 11 bases at V and 3 bases at J, with 25 bases between. In germline, CDR1 is SGHAT, CDR2 FQNNGV. This chain's CDR3 is CAGVPVGAGKKETQYF. Here the CDR3 DNA reads TGTGCCGGGGTCCCCGTAGGGGCGGGGAAGAAAGAGACCCAGTACTTC. Combining the CDR3 with reference TRBV11-2 and TRBJ2-5 gives the whole variable domain EAGVAQSPRYKIIEKRQSVAFWCNPISGHATLYWYQQILGQGPKLLIQFQNNGVVDDSQLPKDRFSAERLKGVDSTLKIQPAKLEDSAVYLCAGVPVGAGKKETQYFGPGTRLLVL.

The V call is TRBV6-4, the J call TRBJ1-2; 7 bases fit TRBD1. J gave up 4 bases and V 4 bases, and 6 bases lay outside the gene matches. This CDR3 has 14 amino acids. Germline V CDR1 and CDR2: MRHNA, SNTAGT. Written as DNA, the CDR3 is TGTGCCAGCAGTGTAGACAGGGAAAGCTATGGCTACACCTTC. Its translation is CASSVDRESYGYTF.

This chain connects TRBV28 to TRBJ2-7; 8 bases match TRBD2. Germline V lookup: CDR1 MDHEN, CDR2 SYDVKM. The CDR3 spans 15 residues. Unmatched junction bases numbered 8, after V lost 6 bases and J lost 1 base. CDR3 sequence reads: CASSTGGGPSYEQYF. Written as DNA, the CDR3 is TGTGCCAGCAGCACCGGGGGGGGCCCTTCCTACGAGCAGTACTTC.

The V and J genes are TRBV7-2 and TRBJ2-3, with D unclear. Trimming cost V 3 bases and J 0 bases, with 10 bases left between them. Germline V gene lookup returns CDR1 SGHTA and CDR2 FQGNSA. This CDR3 contains 15 residues. CDR3 residues: CASSFTTASTDTQYF. CDR3 sequence (DNA): TGTGCCAGCAGCTTCACTACTGCTAGCACAGATACGCAGTATTTT.

The chain employs TRBV7-3 and TRBJ2-7; 10 nucleotides match TRBD1. V lost 3 bases and J lost 4; bases outside the gene matches: 3. Germline V gene lookup returns CDR1 SGHTA and CDR2 FQGTGA. This CDR3 region has 14 residues. DNA for the CDR3: TGTGCCAGCAGCTTTGACAGGGGGCCATACGAGCAGTACTTC. As protein: CASSFDRGPYEQYF.

The genes are TRBV5-5 and TRBJ1-2; D is uncertain. The length of the CDR3 is 13 residues. Germline V CDR1 and CDR2: SGHKS, YYEKEE (reference sequence). V was shortened by 0 bases and J by 2 bases, with 5 bases between the two germline ends. CDR3 protein: CASSLGENYGYTF. The CDR3 coding sequence is TGTGCCAGCAGCTTGGGGGAGAACTATGGCTACACCTTC.

For the CDR3, the DNA is TGTGCCAGCAGCCCCCCGGGGAACACTGAAGCTTTCTTT. Translation gives CASSPPGNTEAFF. The genes are TRBV7-9 and TRBJ1-1; unclear D gene. The CDR3 contains 13 residues. CDR1 SEHNR and CDR2 FQNEAQ come from the germline V gene (reference sequence). The ends were cut back, 5 bases at V and 1 base at J, with 8 bases in the middle.

The J gene is TRBJ2-7, the V gene TRBV2; no reliable D call. This CDR3 comprises 12 residues. Germline assignment: CDR1 SNHLY and CDR2 FYNNEI. V lost 2 bases to trimming and J lost 4 bases, with 6 bases between them. This CDR3 reads CASSERAYEQYF. The CDR3 DNA is TGTGCCAGCAGTGAAAGAGCTTACGAGCAGTACTTC. The full variable domain, completed using reference TRBV2 and TRBJ2-7, is EPEVTQTPSHQVTQMGQEVILRCVPISNHLYFYWYRQILGQKVEFLVSFYNNEISEKSEIFDDQFSVERPDGSNFTLKIRSTKLEDSAMYFCASSERAYEQYFGPGTRLTVT.

The gene calls are TRBV11-3 and TRBJ1-1; 10 nucleotides align to TRBD1. After removal of 6 bases from V and 5 bases from J, the junction contained 3 bases not matched to a gene. From germline, CDR1 is SGHNT and CDR2 YENEEA. There are 13 residues in the CDR3. The CDR3 region is CASRRTGGTEAFF. The CDR3 DNA reads TGTGCCAGCAGACGGACAGGGGGAACTGAAGCTTTCTTT.

This clone appeared a single time. The chain employs TRBV5-1 and TRBJ1-5; D might be TRBD1 (5 bases). The length of the CDR3 is 16 residues. Per the germline V gene, CDR1 is SGHRS and CDR2 is YFSETQ. Between the trimmed V and J ends, which lost 0 bases and 6 bases, there was a span of 16 bases. CDR3: CASSLVGGGLGQPQHF. As DNA, the CDR3 is TGCGCCAGCAGCTTGGTAGGCGGGGGGTTGGGTCAGCCCCAGCATTTT.

A few counts support this clone. The rearrangement uses TRBV6-5 and TRBJ1-2; TRBD1 might be the D (5 bases). Deletions cut 10 bases from V and 3 bases from J, with 15 bases between. The CDR3 totals 13 residues. Per the germline V gene, CDR1 is MNHEY and CDR2 is SVGAGI. For the CDR3, the DNA is TGTGCCACCGGGGGGAAGGACGACTATGGCTACACCTTC. Translating gives CATGGKDDYGYTF.

The chain joins TRBV5-4 to TRBJ2-3, with 12 bases lining up with TRBD2. J lost 5 bases, V lost 3 bases, and 1 base had no gene match. Per germline, CDR1 SGHNT and CDR2 YYREEE (reference sequence). The CDR3 has 14 amino acids. The CDR3 here is CASSSTSGGDTQYF. CDR3 nucleotide sequence: TGTGCCAGCAGCTCGACTAGCGGGGGAGATACGCAGTATTTT.

The chain combines TRBV18 with TRBJ1-4; D not resolved. Germline loops: CDR1 KGHSH, CDR2 LQKENI. V lost 4 bases to trimming and J lost 7 bases, with 13 bases between them. This CDR3 spans 14 amino acids. The CDR3 region is CASSRSMGGEKLFF. In nucleotides, the CDR3 is TGTGCCAGCTCACGTAGTATGGGAGGTGAAAAACTGTTTTTT.

The J gene is TRBJ1-5, the V gene TRBV6-2 or TRBV6-3; possible D gene TRBD1, 6 bases. CDR1 is MNHEY and CDR2 is SVGEGT in the germline V gene. Trimming removed 2 bases from V and 4 bases from J, with 15 bases in between. The CDR3 spans 16 residues. CDR3 in amino acids: CASSYSGGAGNQPQHF. CDR3 DNA sequence: TGTGCCAGCAGTTACAGCGGGGGGGCAGGGAATCAGCCCCAGCATTTT.

This clone came up a few times. The J gene is TRBJ1-1, the V gene TRBV20-1; no firm D call. The CDR3 is made up of 12 amino acids. V was clipped by 4 bases and J by 7 bases, with 13 bases between them. Per the germline V gene, CDR1 is DFQATT and CDR2 is SNEGSKA (reference sequence). The CDR3 here is CSATDGGLEAFF. The CDR3 coding sequence is TGCAGTGCTACTGACGGAGGTCTTGAAGCTTTCTTT.

The chain combines TRBV6-1 with TRBJ2-1; TRBD2 aligns across 11 bases. After removal of 4 bases from V and 7 bases from J, the junction contained 9 bases not matched to a gene. The CDR3 is 16 amino acids. Germline CDR1 is MNHNS and CDR2 is SASEGT. The CDR3 loop is CASSVPGLAAFNEQFF. The DNA for the CDR3 is TGTGCCAGCAGTGTCCCGGGACTAGCGGCTTTTAATGAGCAGTTCTTC.